The 28 T cell receptor beta chains listed next were all sequenced from one sample in a study of OX40 agonist ivuxolimab in advanced cancers. TCRdb's table, derived via immunoSEQ multiplex PCR, lists solely in-frame clones and lacks some. The sample has 79,000 or so clones, almost 85% seen once. The sequencing here drew on CD4+ or CD8+ T cells sorted from blood, taken in a trial of the OX40 agonist ivuxolimab. These receptor sequences come from an adult with an advanced solid tumor such as melanoma, head and neck, liver or kidney cancer.

The chain carries TRBV19 and TRBJ2-7; TRBD1 matches 7 bases. Losses at the gene ends were 4 bases for V and 0 bases for J; bases not matched to a gene: 12. The CDR3 is made up of 17 amino acids. CDR1 is LNHDA and CDR2 is SQIVND in the germline V gene (reference sequence). The CDR3 region is CASSTYPGGTDSYEQYF. The CDR3 DNA reads TGTGCCAGTAGTACGTATCCGGGTGGGACAGACTCCTACGAGCAGTACTTC.

The gene calls are TRBV6-6 and TRBJ2-3; D is uncertain. CDR3 length: 12 amino acids. The ends were cut back, 7 bases at V and 1 base at J, with 6 bases in the middle. CDR1 and CDR2 (germline): MNHNY, SVGAGI (reference sequence). In DNA form, the CDR3 reads TGTGCCAGCACCCTCGGCACAGATACGCAGTATTTT. Its translation: CASTLGTDTQYF.

This clone was detected once. The chain links TRBV19 to TRBJ1-2; D call uncertain. The CDR3 spans 11 residues. The germline V and J ends were trimmed by 3 bases and 3 bases, with 2 bases remaining between them. Germline V CDR1 and CDR2: LNHDA, SQIVND (reference sequence). The CDR3 sequence: CASSMDYGYTF. The CDR3 DNA sequence: TGTGCCAGTAGTATGGACTATGGCTACACCTTC.

The table lists this clone with a few counts. CDR3 nucleotides: TGTGCCAGCAGGGGACAGGGGGCCTACAATGAGCAGTTCTTC. Its translation is CASRGQGAYNEQFF. This rearrangement joins TRBV6-1 to TRBJ2-1, with 11 bases fitting TRBD1. Germline loops: CDR1 MNHNS, CDR2 SASEGT. J gave up 2 bases and V 6 bases, and 0 bases lay outside the gene matches. The CDR3 is made up of 14 amino acids.

V is TRBV6-5 and J is TRBJ2-3, with D perhaps matching TRBD1 (5 bases). Between the trimmed V and J ends, which lost 6 bases and 7 bases, there was a span of 20 bases. The CDR3 consists of 15 residues. Germline CDR1 reads MNHEY; CDR2 reads SVGAGI. CDR3 in amino acids: CASRTSDSIENTQYF. CDR3 nucleotide sequence: TGTGCCAGCAGGACAAGTGACAGTATCGAAAATACGCAGTATTTT.

The chain carries TRBV6-5 and TRBJ1-2; unclear D gene. Germline CDR1 and CDR2: MNHEY and SVGAGI. The V gene lost 3 bases and the J gene lost 4 bases, with 12 bases spanning the gap. CDR3 length: 14 residues. The CDR3 DNA is TGTGCCAGCAGTTATTCACCCGGGCCCTATGGCTACACCTTC. Encoded protein: CASSYSPGPYGYTF.

This clone was found a few times. The chain employs TRBV11-2 and TRBJ2-5; possibly TRBD2 for D (6 bases). The CDR3 sequence is 15 residues long. Germline V gene sequence: CDR1 SGHAT, CDR2 FQNNGV. V lost 5 bases to trimming and J lost 0 bases, with 13 bases between them. Written as DNA, the CDR3 is TGTGCCAGCAGCCTGGGACTCCCGTACCAAGAGACCCAGTACTTC. This translates into CASSLGLPYQETQYF.

This chain links TRBV4-3 with TRBJ1-2; 7 bases align to TRBD1. Germline V lookup: CDR1 LGHNA, CDR2 YSLEER. This CDR3 has 16 residues. V was pared by 1 base and J by 2 bases, with 7 bases of the junction left unmatched. CDR3 region: CASSQGETGTNYGYTF. As DNA, the CDR3 is TGCGCCAGCAGCCAAGGCGAGACAGGGACGAACTATGGCTACACCTTC.

The CDR3 DNA reads TGTGCCAGCAGCTTAGACCTAGCGGGGCAAGAGACCCAGTACTTC. This translates into CASSLDLAGQETQYF. The gene calls are TRBV7-9 and TRBJ2-5, with TRBD2 matching over 9 bases. The ends lost 1 base at V and 2 bases at J; junction bases unmatched: 2. From germline, CDR1 is SEHNR and CDR2 FQNEAQ (reference sequence). There are 15 residues in the CDR3.

This clone has only one observation. The chain joins TRBV6-5 to TRBJ1-3; D gene ambiguous. CDR1 and CDR2 from the germline V gene are MNHEY and SVGAGI. The germline V and J ends were trimmed by 7 bases and 0 bases, with 10 bases remaining between them. The CDR3 runs to 14 residues. CDR3 sequence: CASKVEYSGNTIYF. The CDR3 DNA is TGTGCCAGCAAGGTCGAGTACTCTGGAAACACCATATATTTT.

The rearrangement joins TRBV7-2 to TRBJ2-6; 9 positions match TRBD2. The CDR3 contains 17 residues. Germline V gives CDR1 SGHTA, CDR2 FQGNSA. The V segment lost 7 bases and the J segment 1 base; nucleotides outside the gene matches: 8. CDR3 sequence: CASTEAGGRSGANVLTF. CDR3 nucleotide sequence: TGTGCCAGCACCGAAGCGGGGGGCCGATCTGGGGCCAACGTCCTGACTTTC. The variable domain in full, with the rest retrieved from reference TRBV7-2 and TRBJ2-6, is GAGVSQSPSNKVTEKGKDVELRCDPISGHTALYWYRQSLGQGLEFLIYFQGNSAPDKSGLPSDRFSAERTGGSVSTLTIQRTQQEDSAVYLCASTEAGGRSGANVLTFGAGSRLTVL.

The V call is TRBV18, the J call TRBJ1-4; no clear D gene. CDR1 KGHSH and CDR2 LQKENI come from the germline V gene. Trimming cost V 3 bases and J 7 bases, with 15 bases left between them. This CDR3 contains 15 residues. CDR3: CASSPGPLEGEKLFF. CDR3 sequence (DNA): TGTGCCAGCTCACCCGGGCCCCTGGAAGGTGAAAAACTGTTTTTT.

This chain links TRBV19 with TRBJ2-3; possibly TRBD2 for D (5 bases). Germline-derived CDR1 and CDR2 are LNHDA and SQIVND (reference sequence). V was cut by 3 bases and J by 0 bases, with 10 bases left in between. CDR3 size: 15 residues. The CDR3 loop is CASSIEGRSTDTQYF. CDR3 in DNA: TGTGCCAGTAGTATCGAGGGTCGAAGCACAGATACGCAGTATTTT.

V and J are TRBV5-4 and TRBJ2-2; the match to TRBD2 covers 14 bases. CDR3 length: 17 amino acids. V shed 5 bases, J shed 2 bases, and the junction held 5 bases outside the gene matches. Germline CDR1 is SGHNT and CDR2 is YYREEE (reference sequence). The CDR3 DNA sequence: TGTGCCAGCAGGCCTGGACTAGCGGGGGGCAACACCGGGGAGCTGTTTTTT. Residues: CASRPGLAGGNTGELFF.

The chain couples TRBV19 to TRBJ2-3; D perhaps matches TRBD1 (5 bases). CDR3 size: 13 residues. Germline values: CDR1 LNHDA, CDR2 SQIVND (reference sequence). Trimming cost V 6 bases and J 0 bases, with 7 bases left between them. The CDR3 DNA sequence: TGTGCCAGTAGAGGGGTCAGCACAGATACGCAGTATTTT. This gives the protein CASRGVSTDTQYF.

This chain joins TRBV12-5 and TRBJ1-5; D might be TRBD1 (5 bases). CDR3 length: 13 residues. The V gene's germline CDR1 is LGHNT and CDR2 FRNRAP. V was trimmed by 3 bases and J by 6 bases, leaving 9 bases between them. The CDR3 sequence: CASGLLRGQPQHF. In nucleotides, the CDR3 is TGTGCTAGTGGTTTACTAAGGGGTCAGCCCCAGCATTTT.

This clone was detected a few times. The rearrangement links TRBV5-4 to TRBJ1-6, with 10 bases matching TRBD1. The germline V gene has CDR1 SGHNT and CDR2 YYREEE (reference sequence). CDR3 length equals 14 residues. J lost 10 bases, V lost 5 bases, and 6 bases had no gene match. The CDR3: CASRSGQGQSPLHF. The CDR3 bases are TGTGCCAGCAGGTCGGGACAGGGGCAGTCACCCCTCCACTTT. Complete variable domain (other parts from reference TRBV5-4 and TRBJ1-6): ETGVTQSPTHLIKTRGQQVTLRCSSQSGHNTVSWYQQALGQGPQFIFQYYREEENGRGNFPPRFSGLQFPNYSSELNVNALELDDSALYLCASRSGQGQSPLHFGNGTRLTVT.

This rearrangement joins TRBV4-3 to TRBJ1-2; no reliable D call. The germline V gene encodes CDR1 LGHNA and CDR2 YSLEER. V dropped 2 bases and J dropped 1 base, with 8 bases sitting between them. The CDR3 is 14 residues long. CDR3 in DNA: TGCGCCAGCAGCCAACCCCCTATTAACTATGGCTACACCTTC. It codes for CASSQPPINYGYTF.

The chain couples TRBV10-3 to TRBJ1-4; D call uncertain. Germline-derived CDR1 and CDR2 are ENHRY and SYGVKD. This CDR3 contains 16 residues. Trimming left V 3 bases short and J 5 bases short, with 16 bases between. The CDR3 nucleotides read TGTGCCATCAGTGACAGCTCCCAGGCGATCAATGAAAAACTGTTTTTT. Translated: CAISDSSQAINEKLFF.

The V and J genes are TRBV5-5 and TRBJ1-1, with D uncertain. Germline-derived CDR1 and CDR2 are SGHKS and YYEKEE (reference sequence). The CDR3 contains 14 residues. V was trimmed by 4 bases and J by 1 base, leaving 11 bases between them. This chain's CDR3 is CASSPSMWNTEAFF. In DNA, the CDR3 is TGTGCCAGCAGCCCGAGTATGTGGAACACTGAAGCTTTCTTT.

The rearrangement links TRBV6-5 to TRBJ1-1; tentatively, D is TRBD1 (6 bases). CDR1 is MNHEY and CDR2 is SVGAGI in the germline V gene. The length of the CDR3 is 13 residues. V dropped 2 bases and J dropped 8 bases, with 12 bases sitting between them. The CDR3, as DNA: TGTGCCAGCAGTTACGGTCAGGGGTGGGAAGCTTTCTTT. The encoded protein is CASSYGQGWEAFF.

The CDR3 spells CASSLAPQGDETQYF. CDR3 nucleotides: TGCGCCAGCAGCTTGGCCCCTCAGGGGGACGAGACCCAGTACTTC. The chain couples TRBV5-1 to TRBJ2-5, with TRBD1 matching 7 bases. Germline lookup yields CDR1 SGHRS and CDR2 YFSETQ. This CDR3 comprises 15 residues. V was clipped by 0 bases and J by 5 bases; unmatched bases: 7. The full variable domain, completed using reference TRBV5-1 and TRBJ2-5, is KAGVTQTPRYLIKTRGQQVTLSCSPISGHRSVSWYQQTPGQGLQFLFEYFSETQRNKGNFPGRFSGRQFSNSRSEMNVSTLELGDSALYLCASSLAPQGDETQYFGPGTRLLVL.

The chain combines TRBV14 with TRBJ1-1; D is unresolved. This CDR3 has 13 residues. Germline values: CDR1 SGHDN, CDR2 FVKESK. V was clipped by 5 bases and J by 0 bases, with 7 bases between them. CDR3 nucleotide sequence: TGTGCCAGCAGCTTTCAAGTGAACACTGAAGCTTTCTTT. The encoded protein is CASSFQVNTEAFF.

The gene calls are TRBV10-3 and TRBJ2-5; D is unclear. The CDR3 spans 15 residues. Germline values: CDR1 ENHRY, CDR2 SYGVKD. Trimming removed 2 bases at V and 3 bases at J, with 13 bases between. The CDR3: CAISEGRQLEETQYF. As DNA, the CDR3 is TGTGCCATCAGTGAGGGTCGGCAGCTAGAAGAGACCCAGTACTTC.

V is TRBV5-1 and J is TRBJ1-2, with a tentative D call TRBD1 (6 bases). The CDR3 is made up of 13 amino acids. Trimming cost V 5 bases and J 4 bases, with 12 bases left between them. Per the germline V gene, CDR1 is SGHRS and CDR2 is YFSETQ. CDR3 region: CASSVQGSYGYTF. The CDR3 DNA reads TGCGCCAGCAGTGTTCAGGGGAGCTATGGCTACACCTTC.

The chain is built from TRBV5-1 and TRBJ2-5; D not resolved. The germline V gene encodes CDR1 SGHRS and CDR2 YFSETQ. The CDR3 is 14 amino acids. V was shortened by 0 bases and J by 4 bases, with 10 bases between the two germline ends. The CDR3 loop reads CASSLDTGRETQYF. The DNA for the CDR3 is TGCGCCAGCAGCTTGGATACGGGCCGAGAGACCCAGTACTTC.

The chain recombines TRBV10-2 with TRBJ1-5; D unclear. The V gene's germline CDR1 is WSHSY and CDR2 SAAADI. Trimming removed 4 bases at V and 0 bases at J, with 7 bases between. There are 14 residues in the CDR3. CDR3 region: CASSASDSNQPQHF. The DNA of the CDR3 is TGCGCCAGCAGTGCTTCGGATAGCAATCAGCCCCAGCATTTT.

The gene calls are TRBV6-1 and TRBJ2-7; 11 nucleotides line up with TRBD1. With 6 bases clipped from V and 3 bases from J, the junction kept 4 bases outside the gene matches. Germline CDR1 and CDR2: MNHNS and SASEGT. This CDR3 contains 14 residues. The CDR3 is CASRGGTGGYEQYF. The CDR3 DNA is TGTGCCAGCAGGGGTGGGACAGGGGGCTACGAGCAGTACTTC.